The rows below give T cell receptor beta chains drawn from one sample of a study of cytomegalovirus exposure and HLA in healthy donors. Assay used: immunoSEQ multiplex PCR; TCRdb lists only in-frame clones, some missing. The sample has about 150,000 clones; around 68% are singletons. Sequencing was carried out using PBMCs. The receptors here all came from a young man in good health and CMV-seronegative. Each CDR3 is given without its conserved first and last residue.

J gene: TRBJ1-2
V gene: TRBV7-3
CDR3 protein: ASSLTNPQGSNYGYT

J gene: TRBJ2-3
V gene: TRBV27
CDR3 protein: ASSLRDRVRTDTQY

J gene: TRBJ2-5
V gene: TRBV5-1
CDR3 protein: ASSDEPHREETQY

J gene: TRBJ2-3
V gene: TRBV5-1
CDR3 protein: ASSVGEGTDTQY

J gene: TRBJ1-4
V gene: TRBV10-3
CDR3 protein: AISDPGSATNEKLF

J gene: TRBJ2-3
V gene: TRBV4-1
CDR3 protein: ASSQVLVSTDTQY

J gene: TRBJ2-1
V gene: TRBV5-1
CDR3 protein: ASSLLGLAGGTYNEQF

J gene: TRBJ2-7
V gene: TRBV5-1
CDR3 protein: ASSLGQNSYEQY

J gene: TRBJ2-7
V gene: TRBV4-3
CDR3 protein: ASSQDRQSYEQY

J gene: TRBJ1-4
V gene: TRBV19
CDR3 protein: ASRNRGNEKLF

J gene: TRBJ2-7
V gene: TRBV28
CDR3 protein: ASSFGVYEQY

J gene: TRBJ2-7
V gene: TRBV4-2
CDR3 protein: ASSQDPGQTLASPYEQY

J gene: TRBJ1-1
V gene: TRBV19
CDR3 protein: ASERDRGGTEAF

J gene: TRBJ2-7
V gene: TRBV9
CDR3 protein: ASSSQEAYEQY

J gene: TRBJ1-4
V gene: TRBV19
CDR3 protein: ASSFSSGHTNEKLF

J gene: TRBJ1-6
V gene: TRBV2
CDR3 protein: ASRLGTVDNSPLH

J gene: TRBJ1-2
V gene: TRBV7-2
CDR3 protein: ASSLNRGANYGYT

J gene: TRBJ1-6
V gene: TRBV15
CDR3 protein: ATSRTPQGNSPLH

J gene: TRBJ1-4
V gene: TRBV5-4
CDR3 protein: ASSPSGQPNEKLF

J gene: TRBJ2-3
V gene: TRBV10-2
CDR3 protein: ASSERGGAGDTQY

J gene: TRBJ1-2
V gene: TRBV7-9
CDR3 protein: ASSGPQGVDT

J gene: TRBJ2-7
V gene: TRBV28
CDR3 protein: ASSLSALTYEQY

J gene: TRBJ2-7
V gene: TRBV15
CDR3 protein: ATSSRQSPYEQY

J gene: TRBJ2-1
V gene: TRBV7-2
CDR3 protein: ASSLGGGGGPPF

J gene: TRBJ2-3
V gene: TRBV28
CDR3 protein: ASSFSPGRDTQY